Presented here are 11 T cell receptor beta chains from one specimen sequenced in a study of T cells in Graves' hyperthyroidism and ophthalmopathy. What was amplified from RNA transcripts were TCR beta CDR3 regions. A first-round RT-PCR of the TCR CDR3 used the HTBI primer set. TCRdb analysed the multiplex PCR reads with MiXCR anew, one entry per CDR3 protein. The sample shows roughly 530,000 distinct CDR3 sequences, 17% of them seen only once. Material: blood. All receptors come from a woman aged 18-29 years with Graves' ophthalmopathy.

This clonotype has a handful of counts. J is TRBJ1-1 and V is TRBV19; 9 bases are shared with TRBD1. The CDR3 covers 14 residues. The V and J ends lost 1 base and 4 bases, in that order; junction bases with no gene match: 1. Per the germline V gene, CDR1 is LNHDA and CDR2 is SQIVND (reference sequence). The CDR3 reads CASSIGQGVTEAFF. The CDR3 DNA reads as TGTGCCAGTAGTATAGGACAGGGGGTCACTGAAGCTTTCTTT.

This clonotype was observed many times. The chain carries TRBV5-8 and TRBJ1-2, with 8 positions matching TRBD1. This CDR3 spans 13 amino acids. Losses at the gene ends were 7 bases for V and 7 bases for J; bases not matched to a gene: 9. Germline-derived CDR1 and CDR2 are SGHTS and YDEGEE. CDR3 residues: CASHTTGVVGYTF. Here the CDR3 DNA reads TGTGCCAGCCATACGACAGGGGTGGTTGGCTACACCTTC.

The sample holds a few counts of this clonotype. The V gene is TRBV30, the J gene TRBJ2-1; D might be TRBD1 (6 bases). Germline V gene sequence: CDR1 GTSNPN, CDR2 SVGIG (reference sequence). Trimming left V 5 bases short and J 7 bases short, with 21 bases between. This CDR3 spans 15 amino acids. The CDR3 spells CAWAYREITGNEQFF. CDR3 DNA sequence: TGTGCCTGGGCCTACAGGGAGATAACGGGGAATGAGCAGTTCTTC. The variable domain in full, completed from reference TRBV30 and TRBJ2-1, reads SQTIHQWPATLVQPVGSPLSLECTVEGTSNPNLYWYRQAAGRGLQLLFYSVGIGQISSEVPQNLSASRPQDRQFILSSKKLLLSDSGFYLCAWAYREITGNEQFFGPGTRLTVL.

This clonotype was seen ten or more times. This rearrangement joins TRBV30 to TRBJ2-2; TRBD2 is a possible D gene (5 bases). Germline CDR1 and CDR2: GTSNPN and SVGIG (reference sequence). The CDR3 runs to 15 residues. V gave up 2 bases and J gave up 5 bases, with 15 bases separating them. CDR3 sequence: CAWSPGLSGTGELFF. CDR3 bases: TGTGCCTGGAGTCCGGGCCTATCGGGGACCGGGGAGCTGTTTTTT. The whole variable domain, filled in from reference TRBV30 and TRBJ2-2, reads SQTIHQWPATLVQPVGSPLSLECTVEGTSNPNLYWYRQAAGRGLQLLFYSVGIGQISSEVPQNLSASRPQDRQFILSSKKLLLSDSGFYLCAWSPGLSGTGELFFGEGSRLTVL.

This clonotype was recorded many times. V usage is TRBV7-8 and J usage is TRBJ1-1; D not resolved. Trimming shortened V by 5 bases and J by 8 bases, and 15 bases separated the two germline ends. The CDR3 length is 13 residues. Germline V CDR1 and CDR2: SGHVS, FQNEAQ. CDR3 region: CASSQVFVTEAFF. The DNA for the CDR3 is TGTGCCAGCAGCCAGGTTTTTGTCACCGAAGCTTTCTTT.

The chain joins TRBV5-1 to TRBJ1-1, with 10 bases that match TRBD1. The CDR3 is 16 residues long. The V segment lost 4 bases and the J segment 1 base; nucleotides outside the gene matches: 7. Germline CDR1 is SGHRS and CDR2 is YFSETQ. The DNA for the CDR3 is TGCGCCAGCAGCCCGGGACAGGGGATCCCGAACACTGAAGCTTTCTTT. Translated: CASSPGQGIPNTEAFF.

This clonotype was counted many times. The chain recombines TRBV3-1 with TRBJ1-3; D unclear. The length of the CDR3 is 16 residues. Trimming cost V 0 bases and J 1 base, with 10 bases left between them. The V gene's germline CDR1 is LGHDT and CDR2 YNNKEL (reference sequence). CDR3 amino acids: CASSQDRMVSGNTIYF. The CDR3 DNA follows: TGTGCCAGCAGCCAAGATCGGATGGTTTCTGGAAACACCATATATTTT.

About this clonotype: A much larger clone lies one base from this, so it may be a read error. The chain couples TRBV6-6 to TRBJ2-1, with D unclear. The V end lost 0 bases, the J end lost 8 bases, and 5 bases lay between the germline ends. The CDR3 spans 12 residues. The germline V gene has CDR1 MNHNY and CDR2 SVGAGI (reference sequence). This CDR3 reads CASSYSTHEQFF. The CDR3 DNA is TGTGCCAGCAGTTACTCGACGCATGAGCAGTTCTTC.

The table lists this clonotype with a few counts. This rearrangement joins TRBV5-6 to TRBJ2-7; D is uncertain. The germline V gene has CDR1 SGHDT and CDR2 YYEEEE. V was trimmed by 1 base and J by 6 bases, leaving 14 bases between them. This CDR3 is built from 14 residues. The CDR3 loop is CASSLLRRRPEQYF. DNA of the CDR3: TGTGCCAGCAGCTTGTTACGACGGCGTCCCGAGCAGTACTTC.

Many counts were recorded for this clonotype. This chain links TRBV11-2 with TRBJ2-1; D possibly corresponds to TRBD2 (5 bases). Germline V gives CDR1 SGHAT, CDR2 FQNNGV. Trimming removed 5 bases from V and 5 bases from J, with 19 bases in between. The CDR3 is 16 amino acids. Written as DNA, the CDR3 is TGTGCCAGCAGCCCGCAACTAGTAACCCTTGACAATGAGCAGTTCTTC. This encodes CASSPQLVTLDNEQFF.

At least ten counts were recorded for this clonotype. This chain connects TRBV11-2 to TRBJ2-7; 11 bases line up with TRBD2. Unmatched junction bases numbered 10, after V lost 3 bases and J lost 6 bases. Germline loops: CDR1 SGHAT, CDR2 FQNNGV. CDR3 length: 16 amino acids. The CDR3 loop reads CASSFEFSGRAPEQYF. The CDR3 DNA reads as TGTGCCAGCAGCTTCGAATTTAGCGGGAGGGCCCCCGAGCAGTACTTC.